One and the same sample provided the 24 T cell receptor beta chains below, sequenced in a study of blood T cell repertoires in COVID-19. Produced via immunoSEQ multiplex PCR; TCRdb's table is partial and in-frame only. The sample has about 260,000 clones, 75% to 90% seen once. The sample taken for sequencing was PBMCs or T cells enriched from blood (not recorded which). These receptor sequences come from a man aged 50 to 60 who had been exposed to COVID-19.

The V and J genes are TRBV19 and TRBJ1-5, with unresolved D. The germline CDR1 and CDR2 sequences are LNHDA and SQIVND (reference sequence). This CDR3 spans 13 amino acids. The V gene lost 3 bases and the J gene lost 7 bases, with 10 bases spanning the gap. The CDR3 loop reads CASSILTPQPQHF. The CDR3 DNA reads TGTGCCAGTAGTATTCTGACACCGCAGCCCCAGCATTTT.

The chain employs TRBV6-1 and TRBJ1-2; D uncertain. The ends were cut back, 0 bases at V and 8 bases at J, with 13 bases in the middle. Germline V gene data show CDR1 as MNHNS and CDR2 as SASEGT. The CDR3 sequence is 14 residues long. CDR3 amino acids: CASSEALSPRGYTF. In DNA form, the CDR3 reads TGTGCCAGCAGTGAAGCGCTCTCCCCGCGGGGCTACACCTTC.

The chain employs TRBV28 and TRBJ1-2, with 10 nucleotides matching TRBD1. The J segment lost 5 bases and the V segment lost 4 bases, leaving 7 bases of the junction unmatched. The CDR3 consists of 15 residues. Per germline, CDR1 MDHEN and CDR2 SYDVKM. CDR3 sequence reads: CASSSGGQGLYGYTF. The DNA for the CDR3 is TGTGCCAGCAGTTCTGGGGGACAGGGGTTGTATGGCTACACCTTC.

This chain connects TRBV27 to TRBJ1-2; TRBD1 is a possible D gene (5 bases). There are 14 residues in the CDR3. CDR1 and CDR2 from the germline V gene are MNHEY and SMNVEV (reference sequence). Trimming pared 6 bases from V and 5 bases from J, leaving 16 bases between. The CDR3: CASRPRDYSYGYTF. The CDR3 bases are TGTGCCAGCAGGCCCCGGGACTACTCTTATGGCTACACCTTC.

CDR3 nucleotide sequence: TGTGCCAGCAGAACCCCCCAGAACTATGGCTACACCTTC. Translated, it gives CASRTPQNYGYTF. V usage is TRBV28 and J usage is TRBJ1-2; D is ambiguous. Germline V gene sequence: CDR1 MDHEN, CDR2 SYDVKM. The V gene lost 6 bases and the J gene lost 2 bases, with 10 bases spanning the gap. There are 13 residues in the CDR3.

V gene TRBV18 combines with J gene TRBJ1-1; no clear D gene. This CDR3 has 15 residues. Germline assignment: CDR1 KGHSH and CDR2 LQKENI. V lost 3 bases, J lost 1 base, and 12 bases lay in between. CDR3 amino acids: CASSPPTGRNTEAFF. CDR3 bases: TGTGCCAGCTCACCGCCCACCGGGAGGAACACTGAAGCTTTCTTT.

The chain employs TRBV11-2 and TRBJ2-2; TRBD2 matches at 8 bases. Losses at the gene ends were 5 bases for V and 3 bases for J; bases not matched to a gene: 14. The CDR3 contains 18 residues. Germline V gene sequence: CDR1 SGHAT, CDR2 FQNNGV. The CDR3 is CASSQKTAGGPDTGELFF. The CDR3, as DNA: TGTGCCAGCAGCCAAAAAACCGCGGGGGGCCCCGACACCGGGGAGCTGTTTTTT. The whole variable domain, remainder taken from reference TRBV11-2 and TRBJ2-2, is EAGVAQSPRYKIIEKRQSVAFWCNPISGHATLYWYQQILGQGPKLLIQFQNNGVVDDSQLPKDRFSAERLKGVDSTLKIQPAKLEDSAVYLCASSQKTAGGPDTGELFFGEGSRLTVL.

The rearrangement links TRBV6-5 to TRBJ2-3; the match to TRBD2 covers 13 bases. V gave up 0 bases and J gave up 10 bases; unmatched junction bases: 7. This CDR3 spans 16 amino acids. CDR1 and CDR2 (germline): MNHEY, SVGAGI. The CDR3 is CASSYSRLAGGRPQYF. DNA of the CDR3: TGTGCCAGCAGTTACTCGCGACTAGCGGGAGGACGCCCGCAGTATTTT.

The chain joins TRBV6-5 to TRBJ1-5; weak D call: TRBD1 (5 bases). The V gene's germline CDR1 is MNHEY and CDR2 SVGAGI. The CDR3 covers 15 residues. The CDR3 spells CATDSGGRGNQPQHF. The CDR3 bases are TGTGCTACGGACTCGGGGGGAAGGGGCAATCAGCCCCAGCATTTT.

The chain recombines TRBV6-5 with TRBJ1-4, with TRBD1 identical over 8 bases. Germline V CDR1 and CDR2: MNHEY, SVGAGI. CDR3 size: 15 residues. The J segment lost 7 bases and the V segment lost 6 bases, leaving 10 bases of the junction unmatched. This CDR3 is CASSSSTGASEKLFF. DNA of the CDR3: TGTGCCAGCAGCAGTTCGACAGGGGCGAGTGAAAAACTGTTTTTT.

The J gene is TRBJ2-2, the V gene TRBV12-5; TRBD2 might be the D (5 bases). This CDR3 spans 15 amino acids. CDR1 LGHNT and CDR2 FRNRAP come from the germline V gene. Trimming left V 0 bases short and J 6 bases short, with 11 bases between. The CDR3 here is CASGLVVGESGELFF. As DNA, the CDR3 is TGTGCTAGTGGTTTGGTGGTGGGAGAGTCCGGGGAGCTGTTTTTT.

V usage is TRBV18 and J usage is TRBJ2-1; D is ambiguous. Trimming took 6 bases from V and 5 from J, leaving 14 bases between them. There are 14 residues in the CDR3. The germline V gene encodes CDR1 KGHSH and CDR2 LQKENI. The CDR3 region is CASSPSYVDNEQFF. In DNA, the CDR3 is TGTGCCAGCTCCCCCTCGTACGTAGACAATGAGCAGTTCTTC. Full variable domain (rest looked up from reference TRBV18 and TRBJ2-1): NAGVMQNPRHLVRRRGQEARLRCSPMKGHSHVYWYRQLPEEGLKFMVYLQKENIIDESGMPKERFSAEFPKEGPSILRIQQVVRGDSAAYFCASSPSYVDNEQFFGPGTRLTVL.

The rearrangement joins TRBV5-1 to TRBJ1-1; the match to TRBD1 covers 7 bases. Germline lookup yields CDR1 SGHRS and CDR2 YFSETQ. This CDR3 is 15 amino acids long. Unmatched junction bases numbered 6, after V lost 0 bases and J lost 4 bases. CDR3 loop: CASSLDQGVVTEAFF. The CDR3, as DNA: TGCGCCAGCAGCTTGGATCAGGGGGTTGTCACTGAAGCTTTCTTT.

The gene calls are TRBV27 and TRBJ1-4, with TRBD1 as a possible D gene (6 bases). The CDR3 is 15 amino acids. CDR1 and CDR2 (germline): MNHEY, SMNVEV (reference sequence). The V end was cut by 5 bases, the J end by 3 bases, with 13 bases between. Written as DNA, the CDR3 is TGTGCCAGCAGTCTAAGGACAGCCTCTAATGAAAAACTGTTTTTT. It is translated as CASSLRTASNEKLFF.

The rearrangement joins TRBV11-3 to TRBJ1-1; the match to TRBD1 covers 8 bases. This CDR3 spans 16 amino acids. V lost 3 bases and J lost 1; bases outside the gene matches: 7. CDR1 is SGHNT and CDR2 is YENEEA in the germline V gene. The CDR3 protein is CASSFPRTGRNTEAFF. In nucleotides, the CDR3 is TGTGCCAGCAGCTTCCCTCGGACAGGGAGGAACACTGAAGCTTTCTTT.

The chain joins TRBV5-1 to TRBJ2-2, with D tentatively TRBD2 (5 bases). Trimming cost V 3 bases and J 0 bases, with 9 bases left between them. The CDR3 has 15 residues. Germline V lookup: CDR1 SGHRS, CDR2 YFSETQ. CDR3 sequence reads: CASSSGNSNTGELFF. The CDR3 region has the DNA TGCGCCAGCAGCTCGGGAAACTCGAACACCGGGGAGCTGTTTTTT.

V usage is TRBV28 and J usage is TRBJ1-5, with a weak D call TRBD1 (5 bases). The CDR3 totals 18 residues. CDR1 and CDR2 from the germline V gene are MDHEN and SYDVKM. V lost 3 bases and J lost 0, with 18 bases in between. CDR3 nucleotide sequence: TGTGCCAGCAGTTTCAGCGGGGCAGGCGTTTATAGCAATCAGCCCCAGCATTTT. This sequence encodes CASSFSGAGVYSNQPQHF.

This chain connects TRBV5-1 to TRBJ2-7, with TRBD1 as a possible D gene (6 bases). There are 14 residues in the CDR3. V gave up 1 base and J gave up 2 bases, with 10 bases separating them. Per the germline V gene, CDR1 is SGHRS and CDR2 is YFSETQ. The CDR3 DNA follows: TGCGCCAGCAGCTTGTCGGGACAAGCCTACGAGCAGTACTTC. As protein: CASSLSGQAYEQYF.

About this clone: Other DNA sequences in the same sample also yield this CDR3. The chain is built from TRBV19 and TRBJ2-2, with D tentatively TRBD1 (6 bases). The CDR3 consists of 14 residues. The V end lost 4 bases, the J end lost 1 base, and 7 bases lay between the germline ends. From germline, CDR1 is LNHDA and CDR2 SQIVND (reference sequence). The CDR3 nucleotides read TGTGCCAGTAGTAAGACAGGGAACACCGGGGAGCTGTTTTTT. Amino acid sequence: CASSKTGNTGELFF.

This chain uses TRBV6-1 with TRBJ1-2, with 11 bases that match TRBD1. V shed 3 bases and J 7 bases; nucleotides not matched to a gene: 7. The CDR3 sequence is 15 residues long. Germline CDR1 and CDR2: MNHNS and SASEGT. The CDR3 nucleotides are TGTGCCAGCAGTGATTTCGGACAGGGGGCGCTTGGCTACACCTTC. This translates into CASSDFGQGALGYTF.

In this sample, this clone turned up a few times. The chain uses TRBV5-1 and TRBJ1-2; 7 bases fit TRBD1. This CDR3 contains 17 residues. V was clipped by 0 bases and J by 0 bases; unmatched bases: 8. CDR1 and CDR2 (germline): SGHRS, YFSETQ. CDR3 sequence: CASSLGVVTGANYGYTF. Written as DNA, the CDR3 is TGCGCCAGCAGCTTGGGCGTCGTAACAGGGGCTAACTATGGCTACACCTTC.

The chain links TRBV18 to TRBJ2-3, with 13 bases matching TRBD2. The CDR3 totals 16 residues. J lost 6 bases, V lost 4 bases, and 7 bases had no gene match. From germline, CDR1 is KGHSH and CDR2 LQKENI. CDR3 region: CASSLPGTSGADTQYF. The DNA of the CDR3 is TGTGCCAGCTCACTGCCAGGGACTAGCGGGGCGGATACGCAGTATTTT.

The gene calls are TRBV18 and TRBJ1-2; D is possibly TRBD1 (6 bases). V was trimmed by 8 bases and J by 5 bases, leaving 18 bases between them. The CDR3 is 14 residues long. The germline V gene has CDR1 KGHSH and CDR2 LQKENI. Here the CDR3 reads CASSSVAGEYGYTF. Here the CDR3 DNA reads TGTGCCAGCAGTTCGGTGGCAGGGGAGTATGGCTACACCTTC.

The DNA of the CDR3 is TGTGCCAGCTCAGTCGGGACAGGCCCCCCCTACGAGCAGTACGTC. It yields the protein CASSVGTGPPYEQYV. The chain uses TRBV18 and TRBJ2-7; TRBD1 aligns across 8 bases. J was trimmed by 2 bases and V by 5 bases; bases with no gene match: 8. Germline CDR1 is KGHSH and CDR2 is LQKENI. The CDR3 runs 15 residues.